The TCR beta chain described here comes from a study of read filtering for tumor transcriptome and immune sequencing. Study-level background: TCR-mapped reads were about 4 to 11 million with IR-seq versus about 85 to 1,300 with RNA-seq. Study observations and caveats: In IR-seq, single-read clonotypes were roughly 80% of clonotypes but about 3.5% of reads.

Molecular barcoded adaptors covering alpha/delta and beta/gamma chains were used on 400 to 450 ng RNA. MiXCR, applied by TCRdb to the reads, yields one record per CDR3 protein. Found here are approximately 41,000 distinct CDR3 sequences, roughly 13% of them singletons; the top ten hold about 32%. This clonotype was recorded many times. Its specificity is unknown. J gave up 7 bases and V 5 bases, and 7 bases lay outside the gene matches. The CDR3 consists of 14 residues. The chain recombines TRBV12-3 or TRBV12-4 with TRBJ2-7; 11 nucleotides align to TRBD2. The sequence was obtained from a donor at least 40 years old with multiple myeloma. Sequencing used a population of CD138-negative cells sorted from bone marrow. CDR3 coding DNA: TGTGCCAGCAGTCCGACTAGCGGGAAGCAAGAGCAGTACTTC. It is translated as CASSPTSGKQEQYF.